These T cell receptor beta chains were read from a single sample in a study of blood T cell repertoires in COVID-19. The data were produced by immunoSEQ multiplex PCR, yet TCRdb's version contains in-frame clones alone and is incomplete. The sample carries roughly 150,000 clones, 80% recorded once. Sequencing was performed on PBMCs or T cells enriched from blood (not recorded which). The origin of the receptors is a man aged 35 to 55 who had recovered from COVID-19. CDR3s include the opening cysteine and the closing phenylalanine or tryptophan. The order of the fields is J gene, CDR3 length, V gene, D gene, clone size, CDR3 DNA, CDR3 protein. D genes are given only for firm matches. Clone sizes are given selectively: once, few, many, or a class where the clone is expanded.

TRBJ2-1	13	TRBV5-1	-	-	TGCGCCAGCAGCTTGGGGGCTAACAATGAGCAGTTCTTC	CASSLGANNEQFF
TRBJ1-5	15	TRBV18	-	-	TGTGCCAGCTCACCAACGACAGGTAGCAATCAGCCCCAGCATTTT	CASSPTTGSNQPQHF
TRBJ2-7	11	TRBV6-5	-	-	TGTGCCAGCAGAGAGGGTTACGAGCAGTACTTC	CASREGYEQYF
TRBJ1-2	13	TRBV2	TRBD1	-	TGTGCCAGCAGTTACCTCGGGACAGGGAGCTACACCTTC	CASSYLGTGSYTF
TRBJ2-2	14	TRBV10-3	-	-	TGTGCCGCTTCTCAGGGGCCGACCAGCGAGGGGCTGTTTTTT	CAASQGPTSEGLFF
TRBJ1-1	12	TRBV4-2	-	-	TGTGCCAGCAGCTCCCGGACAAGTGAAGCTTTCTTT	CASSSRTSEAFF
TRBJ2-7	14	TRBV7-2	-	-	TGTGCCAGCAGCTTAGGGACACTGTCCTACGAGCAGTACTTC	CASSLGTLSYEQYF
TRBJ1-5	15	TRBV9	TRBD1	few	TGTGCCAGCAGCGATACAGGGGGCGTTGGTCAGCCCCAGCATTTT	CASSDTGGVGQPQHF
TRBJ1-1	13	TRBV6-1	TRBD1	-	TGTGCCAGCAGTGAATTGGGGACAGGGGTTGCTTTCTTT	CASSELGTGVAFF
TRBJ2-2	14	TRBV24-1	-	once	TGTGCCACCAGTGATCCAGGGGTCACCGGGGAGCTGTTTTTT	CATSDPGVTGELFF
TRBJ2-7	12	TRBV6-5	-	-	TGTGCCAGCAGTTACAGGAGACAGCTTTTATACTTC	CASSYRRQLLYF
TRBJ1-2	15	TRBV5-4	-	-	TGTGCCAGCAGCGCGGGCCCCAGGGGTAACTATGGCTACACCTTC	CASSAGPRGNYGYTF
TRBJ1-6	13	TRBV2	-	-	TGTGCCAGCAGGGACAACGGCAATTCACCCCTCCACTTT	CASRDNGNSPLHF
TRBJ2-1	14	TRBV3-1/TRBV3-2	-	-	TGTGCCAGCAGCCAAGTGGGACTTTGGGATGAGCAGTTCTTC	CASSQVGLWDEQFF
TRBJ2-3	15	TRBV18	-	-	TGTGCCAGCTCATACCGGCGAGAGGGCACAGATACGCAGTATTTT	CASSYRREGTDTQYF
TRBJ1-4	14	TRBV6-5	-	-	TGTGCCAGCAGACCCGAGGGAAGGCGTGAAAAACTGTTTTTT	CASRPEGRREKLFF
TRBJ2-1	14	TRBV9	-	-	TGTGCCAGCAGCGTAGTACCAACAGGGAATGAGCAGTTCTTC	CASSVVPTGNEQFF
TRBJ1-2	16	TRBV9	-	-	TGTGCCAGCAGAGCACGATCCAGGGGACGTCACTATGGCTACACCTTC	CASRARSRGRHYGYTF
TRBJ1-2	13	TRBV24-1	TRBD1	-	TGTGCCACCAGTGACCAGGGGGCGCGGGGCTACACCTTC	CATSDQGARGYTF